This T cell receptor beta chain originates from a study of shared clonotypes between healthy human individuals. Study in general: CD4 naive cells filled three plates per donor, CD4 memory three, CD8 naive two and CD8 memory one. Notes on the study in general: Incomplete sequencing of sorted subsets was indicated by rarefaction despite large depth. Estimated richness was generally greater in naive than memory subsets.

Clones were sequenced by immunoSEQ multiplex PCR, and TCRdb holds only the in-frame ones, with some missing. The data show under 85,000 clones, roughly two thirds seen once. Trimming left V 3 bases short and J 1 base short, with 13 bases between. CDR3 length equals 15 residues. Germline assignment: CDR1 SGDLS and CDR2 YYNGEE. With regard to this clone: Its cognate antigen is unknown.

All donors qualified as healthy HIV-negative adults and had experienced no recent acute infections or vaccinations. The V and J genes are TRBV9 and TRBJ2-5; D unclear. The source material was memory CD8+ T cells sorted from blood. Subset here: CD45RO+ cells pooled with CCR7-negative TemRA cells. The receptor's source is a man aged 25-45 years in good health. The CDR3 nucleotides read TGTGCCAGCAGCGGGACCGGACGGACCCAAGAGACCCAGTACTTC. It yields the protein CASSGTGRTQETQYF.